This record concerns one TCR beta chain sequence. Its specificity is not known. PCR used 60 Vbeta primers and 13 Jbeta primers. Using immunoSEQ multiplex PCR, the repertoire was profiled, and TCRdb retains in-frame clones only, with some absent. The sample lists around 70,000 clones, approximately 82% occurring once. Germline loops: CDR1 SGHDN, CDR2 FVKESK. The V gene lost 6 bases and the J gene lost 6 bases, with 17 bases spanning the gap. The CDR3 sequence is 15 residues long. This sample is part of a study of cytomegalovirus exposure and HLA in healthy donors. Study observations and caveats: CMV serostatus was the only immune exposure information that was available. The study flagged about 150 TCR beta chains as cytomegalovirus-associated. Most subjects had HLA-A and HLA-B alleles reportedly predicted accurately by TCR beta sequences.

Sequencing was performed on PBMCs. The rearrangement uses TRBV14 and TRBJ2-2; D not resolved. The receptor was derived from a girl aged 5-17 years in good health and CMV-seropositive. The chain's CDR3 is CASSLEMRPPGELFF. The CDR3, as DNA: TGTGCCAGCAGTCTCGAAATGAGGCCCCCCGGGGAGCTGTTTTTT. Full variable domain (missing parts from reference TRBV14 and TRBJ2-2): EAGVTQFPSHSVIEKGQTVTLRCDPISGHDNLYWYRRVMGKEIKFLLHFVKESKQDESGMPNNRFLAERTGGTYSTLKVQPAELEDSGVYFCASSLEMRPPGELFFGEGSRLTVL.